This TCR beta chain was identified in a study of blood T cell repertoires in COVID-19 (TCRdb year 2020). With regard to the full study: Samples from collaborators originated in the United States, Italy and Spain and spanned both the acute and convalescent phases of COVID-19. The material from the prospective study consisted of cDNA or gDNA derived from T cells, B-cell-depleted T cells, or PBMCs. Subjects who had been exposed to COVID-19, were actively infected with it, or had recovered from it provided the deeply sampled blood TCRbeta repertoires that made up the dataset. The repertoires were released in a freely available public database intended as a resource for research on the immune response to SARS-CoV-2. Samples were obtained from the ongoing ImmuneRACE study (first 160 participants) and from 1,254 subjects provided by 6 global collaborators. A de-identified subject ID, COVID-19 status, age in years and sex were almost always included in the sample metadata. Where available, HLA class I and class II types were taken from metadata supplied by the sample provider and were not determined by assay-based typing.

General study outcomes and caveats: The quantity of clinical and demographic metadata differed by source and by participant and was supplied without curation.

TCRbeta CDR3 regions were amplified from genomic DNA using the immunoSEQ Assay, a bias-controlled multiplex PCR. Per the authors' processing: The number of nucleated cells in each sample was estimated from the amplification of reference gene primers within the assay. Sequence reads were collapsed and filtered to measure the absolute abundance of every unique TCRbeta CDR3 rearrangement. For each sample, productive Simpson clonality was calculated by taking the square root of Simpson's diversity index across productive rearrangements. TCRdb holds this immuneACCESS table with in-frame rearrangements only. Some clones are missing; in checked studies, unresolved V genes explain under half, and the rest has no known cause. That table is the source of V, J and clone size, and D and trimming were worked out from the DNA. The sample contains around 30,000 clones, approximately 80% of them found a single time. 16% of the sample is held by the ten biggest clonotypes.

As encoded in the germline V gene (reference sequence), CDR1 is LNHDA while CDR2 is SQIVND. V is reduced by 3 bases and J by 4 bases, leaving a spacing of 9 bases between them. CDR3 length: 13 amino acids, cysteine to phenylalanine. Only the CDR3 DNA is retained, 39 bases long and in frame from the first base. In the case of this clone: Its antigen has not been determined. No base qualities exist here, and no much larger clone lies one base off it.

Each collaborating institution followed its own protocols to collect whole blood in K2EDTA tubes. Collaborator samples were shipped for TCRbeta analysis as frozen whole blood, isolated PBMCs, or DNA extracted from either sample type. The chain was built from TRBV19 and TRBJ1-2, and perhaps TRBD1 as D gene, on 5 matching bases. The sequence was obtained from a human donor in a cohort sampled during active COVID-19. Specimen: peripheral blood. The encoded CDR3 is CASSISGAYGYTF. The DNA sequence reads TGTGCCAGTAGTATTAGCGGGGCCTATGGCTACACCTTC.